Described below is a single T cell receptor beta chain sequence and its context. The sample originates from a study of shared clonotypes between healthy human individuals. The germline V and J ends were trimmed by 3 bases and 2 bases, with 14 bases remaining between them. Germline values: CDR1 SNHLY, CDR2 FYNNEI. This CDR3 has 16 amino acids. Investigators spread the genomic DNA of each subset evenly over several immunoSEQ plates. Produced via immunoSEQ multiplex PCR; TCRdb's table is partial and in-frame only. The repertoire holds about 2 million clones, approximately 95% seen once, with 0.9% to 1.5% in the top ten. Naive CD8 cells lacked CD45RO and underwent positive selection for CCR7, leaving out terminally differentiated effector memory CD45RA+ cells.

The source of this sequence is a man between 18 and 29 years old in good health. The sample was naive CD8+ T cells sorted from blood. The V gene is TRBV2, the J gene TRBJ2-1; no firm D call. The CDR3 region is CASSESQAYPYNEQFF. CDR3 sequence (DNA): TGTGCCAGCAGTGAGTCCCAGGCCTATCCCTACAATGAGCAGTTCTTC.